The T cell receptor (beta chain) under discussion was sequenced for a study of T cells in Graves' hyperthyroidism and ophthalmopathy. At least ten counts were recorded for this clonotype. Trimming cost V 5 bases and J 4 bases; bases outside gene matches: 4. This CDR3 has 13 residues. CDR1 and CDR2 (germline): SNHLY, FYNNEI. Using RNA transcripts as the source, TCR beta CDR3 regions were amplified. The HTBI primer set was used in a first-round RT-PCR of the TCR CDR3. TCRdb analysed the multiplex PCR reads with MiXCR anew, one entry per CDR3 protein. The sample records roughly 720,000 distinct CDR3 sequences, 15% to 20% being singletons.

The chain uses TRBV2 and TRBJ1-1; 7 bases fit TRBD1. The clonotype was recovered from a man in his forties or fifties with Graves' hyperthyroidism. The sample comprised blood. For the CDR3, the DNA is TGTGCCAGCAGTAGACAGGGAGTCACTGAAGCTTTCTTT. This translates into CASSRQGVTEAFF. The full variable domain, its missing parts supplied by reference TRBV2 and TRBJ1-1, is EPEVTQTPSHQVTQMGQEVILRCVPISNHLYFYWYRQILGQKVEFLVSFYNNEISEKSEIFDDQFSVERPDGSNFTLKIRSTKLEDSAMYFCASSRQGVTEAFFGQGTRLTVV.